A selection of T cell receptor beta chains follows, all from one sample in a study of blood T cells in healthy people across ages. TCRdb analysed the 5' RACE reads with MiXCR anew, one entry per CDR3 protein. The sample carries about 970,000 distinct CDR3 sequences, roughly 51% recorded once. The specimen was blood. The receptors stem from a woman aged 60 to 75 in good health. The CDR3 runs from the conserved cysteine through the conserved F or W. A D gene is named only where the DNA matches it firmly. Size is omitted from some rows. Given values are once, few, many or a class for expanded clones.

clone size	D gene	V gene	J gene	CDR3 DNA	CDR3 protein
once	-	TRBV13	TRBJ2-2	TGTGCCAGCAGCTCAAGACAAAAGACAGGACTAAACACCGGGGAGCTGTTTTTT	CASSSRQKTGLNTGELFF
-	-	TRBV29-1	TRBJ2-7	TGCAGCGTTGATCCCGGTAGCGGCTACGAGCAGTACTTC	CSVDPGSGYEQYF
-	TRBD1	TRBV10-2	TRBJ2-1	TGCGCCAGCAGTGCTCAGAAGGGACAGGTGGTCGATGAGCAGTTCTTC	CASSAQKGQVVDEQFF
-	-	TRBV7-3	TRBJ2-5	TGTGCCAGCAGCTTATTTGGGAGTGGGGAGACCCAGTACTTC	CASSLFGSGETQYF
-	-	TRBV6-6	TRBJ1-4	TGTGCCAGCAGGTCGTGGGCGGGAGTGGTGTTTTTT	CASRSWAGVVFF
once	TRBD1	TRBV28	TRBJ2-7	TGTGCCAGCAGTTTATTGGGGACAGCGACCTACGAGCAGTACTTC	CASSLLGTATYEQYF
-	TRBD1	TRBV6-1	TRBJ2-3	TGTGCCACCGTCCGAGGGGGCACTAGGGATACGCAGTATTTT	CATVRGGTRDTQYF
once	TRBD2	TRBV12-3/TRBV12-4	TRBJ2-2	TGTGCCAGCAGTTTCTATCTAACTAGCGGGAGGGCGGTCGGGGAGCTGTTTTTT	CASSFYLTSGRAVGELFF
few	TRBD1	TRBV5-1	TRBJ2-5	TGCGCCAGCAGCTCTTGGACAGGCAACCAAGAGACCCAGTACTTC	CASSSWTGNQETQYF
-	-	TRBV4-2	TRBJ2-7	TGTGCCAGCAGCCAAGATTGGACTTATGCCTACGAGCAGTACTTC	CASSQDWTYAYEQYF
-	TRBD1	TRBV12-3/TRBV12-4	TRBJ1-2	TGTGCCAGCAGTTCGGACAGGACCGATGGCTACACCTTC	CASSSDRTDGYTF
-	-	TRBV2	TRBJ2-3	TGTGCCGGCCGCGCGGGCGGGTCTGATACGCAGTATTTT	CAGRAGGSDTQYF
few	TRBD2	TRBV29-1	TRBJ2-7	TGCAGCGTCCGTAGCGGGAGTGGGTCCTACGAGCAGTACTTC	CSVRSGSGSYEQYF
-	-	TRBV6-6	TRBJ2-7	TGTGCCAGCACACGACTCTTCCCTTTCTCCTACAATGAGCAGTACTTC	CASTRLFPFSYNEQYF
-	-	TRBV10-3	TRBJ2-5	TGTGCCATCAGCCCGGACCAAGAGACCCAGTACTTC	CAISPDQETQYF
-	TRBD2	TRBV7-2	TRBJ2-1	TGTGCCAGTATAGGGACTAGCGGGATAGGCGAGCAGTTCTTC	CASIGTSGIGEQFF
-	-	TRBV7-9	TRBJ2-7	TGTGCCAGCAGCCTACTGGACTTCGGCGAGCAGTACTTC	CASSLLDFGEQYF
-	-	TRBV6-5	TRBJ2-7	TGTGCCAGCAGTTCCTCCTCATGGGGGGGCGGCCACGAGCAGTACTTC	CASSSSSWGGGHEQYF
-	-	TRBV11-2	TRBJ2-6	TGTGCCAGCAGCTTTAAACGGCCGACACAGACGGTGACGGGCTACGGGGCCAACGTCCTGACTTTC	CASSFKRPTQTVTGYGANVLTF
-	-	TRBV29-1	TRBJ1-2	TGCAGCGTTGATGGAACCGGGGGCTTTTCGGGCTACACCTTC	CSVDGTGGFSGYTF
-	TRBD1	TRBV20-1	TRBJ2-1	TGCAGTGCTAGAGGGACAGGGATTTCAAATGAGCAGTTCTTC	CSARGTGISNEQFF
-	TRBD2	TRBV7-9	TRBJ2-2	TGTGCCAGCAGCCTCGCTGGGGGGGCCGGGGAGCTGTTTTTT	CASSLAGGAGELFF
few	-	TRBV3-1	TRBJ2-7	TGTGCCAGCAGCCAAGTCATGTACGAGCAGTACTTC	CASSQVMYEQYF
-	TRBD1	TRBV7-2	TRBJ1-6	TGTGCCAGCAGCTTGGGACAGTTTAATTCACCCCTCCACTTT	CASSLGQFNSPLHF
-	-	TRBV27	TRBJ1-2	TGTGCCAGCAGTCTAATACAGAGCGGAGGGGTATATGGCTACACCTTC	CASSLIQSGGVYGYTF
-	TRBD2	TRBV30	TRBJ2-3	TGTGCCTGGACCATTAAGAGCGGGAGTTTGGCGCAGTATTTT	CAWTIKSGSLAQYF
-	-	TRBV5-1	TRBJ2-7	TGCGCCAGCCGCACTTCGGGGGCGGGAGCAGCCTACGAGCAGTACTTC	CASRTSGAGAAYEQYF
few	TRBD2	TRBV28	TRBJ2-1	TGTGCCAGCAGCGGAACCGGGACTAGCGGGAGTTGGTCCTACAATGAGCAGTTCTTC	CASSGTGTSGSWSYNEQFF
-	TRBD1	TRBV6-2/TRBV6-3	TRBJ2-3	TGTGCCAGCACTCCGGGACAGGGGAACACAGATACGCAGTATTTT	CASTPGQGNTDTQYF
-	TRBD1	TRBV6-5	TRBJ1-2	TGTGCCAGCAGTCTCATGACAGGGGACACGTTTAATGGCTACACCTTC	CASSLMTGDTFNGYTF
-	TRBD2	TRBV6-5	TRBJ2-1	TGTGCCAGCAGTTACGCTAAGCGGGGCAATGAGCAGTTCTTC	CASSYAKRGNEQFF
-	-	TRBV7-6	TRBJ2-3	TGTGCCACTCACCTTCTAGCGAGAGGGAGCACAGATACGCAGTATTTT	CATHLLARGSTDTQYF
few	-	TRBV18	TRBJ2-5	TGTGCCAGCTCACCACCGAACCAAGAGACCCAGTACTTC	CASSPPNQETQYF
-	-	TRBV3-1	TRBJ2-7	TGTGCCAGCACCAAAGGGGGGGGCTCCTACAATGAGCAGTACTTC	CASTKGGGSYNEQYF
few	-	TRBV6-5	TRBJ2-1	TGTGCCAGCAAGCTGGTTAAAGGGGGGTACAATGAGCAGTTCTTC	CASKLVKGGYNEQFF
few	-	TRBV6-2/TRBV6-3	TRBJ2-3	TGTGCCAGCAGTTCGAGATTGGAAAGCGGGTGTCTTAGCACAGATACGCAGTATTTT	CASSSRLESGCLSTDTQYF
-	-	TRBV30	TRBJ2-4	TGTGCCTGGAGTGCAGGGCGGGACATTCAGTACTTC	CAWSAGRDIQYF
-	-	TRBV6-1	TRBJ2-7	TGTGCCAGCAGTGGGAAAGCTCCCCGATACGAGCAGTACTTC	CASSGKAPRYEQYF
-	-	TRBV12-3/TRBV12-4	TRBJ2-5	TGTGCCAGCAGTTTGGATACAGGCGGCCAAGAGACCCAGTACTTC	CASSLDTGGQETQYF
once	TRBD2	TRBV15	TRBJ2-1	TGTGCCACCAGCCCTAGCGGGCTAGGACCCTACAATGAGCAGTTCTTC	CATSPSGLGPYNEQFF
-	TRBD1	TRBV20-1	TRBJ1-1	TGCAGTGTCAGAGGAGGGACAGTCATGAACACTGAAGCTTTCTTT	CSVRGGTVMNTEAFF
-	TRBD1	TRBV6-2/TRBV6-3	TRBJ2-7	TGTGCCAGCAGCTACAGGGGAACCAGCTCCTACGAGCAGTACTTC	CASSYRGTSSYEQYF
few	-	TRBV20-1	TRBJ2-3	TGCAGTGCTAGCGACACGCTGATGGGGGATACGCAGTATTTT	CSASDTLMGDTQYF
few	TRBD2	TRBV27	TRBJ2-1	TGTGCCAGCAGTCCCCCTGGGTTAGCGGGAGACGAGCAGTTCTTC	CASSPPGLAGDEQFF
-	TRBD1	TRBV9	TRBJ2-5	TGTGCCAGCAGCTTTGGGACAGGGCGGACCCAGTACTTC	CASSFGTGRTQYF
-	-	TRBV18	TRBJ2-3	TGTGCCAGCTCACCTCTTGGGGGATACACAGATACGCAGTATTTT	CASSPLGGYTDTQYF
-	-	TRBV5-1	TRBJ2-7	TGCGCCAGCAGCTACCTTAGCGGAAGCTCCTACGAGCAGTACTTC	CASSYLSGSSYEQYF
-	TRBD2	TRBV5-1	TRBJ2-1	TGCGCCAGCAGCTTGACGGCGGGAGGGACGAATGAGCAGTTCTTC	CASSLTAGGTNEQFF
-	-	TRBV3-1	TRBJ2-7	TGTGCCAGCAGCCCGAGGGGCGGTGGGCAGTACTTC	CASSPRGGGQYF
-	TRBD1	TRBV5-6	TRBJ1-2	TGTGCCAGCAGCTTGACGCCCGGGACAGGGAATGGCTACACCTTC	CASSLTPGTGNGYTF
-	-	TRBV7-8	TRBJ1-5	TGTGCCAGCGCGACCAGTGGGCCGTATAGCAATCAGCCCCAGCATTTT	CASATSGPYSNQPQHF
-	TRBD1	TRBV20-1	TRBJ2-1	TGCAGTGCTGGTATTGCACAGGGGCCCTACAATGAGCAGTTCTTC	CSAGIAQGPYNEQFF
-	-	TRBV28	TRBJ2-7	TGTGCCAGCACCGACCCGGGACGGGCCTACGAGCAGTACTTC	CASTDPGRAYEQYF